Reported below is one TCR beta chain. The data are from a study of blood T cell repertoires in COVID-19. The CDR3 spans 15 residues. Trimming took 6 bases from V and 4 from J; bases not matched to a gene: 7. Germline V gene sequence: CDR1 SNHLY, CDR2 FYNNEI. TCRdb's table, derived via immunoSEQ multiplex PCR, lists solely in-frame clones and lacks some. This sample has under 170,000 clones, with 84% found just once. Sample: peripheral blood. The receptor comes from a man between 65 and 85 years old with acute or convalescent COVID-19. J is TRBJ2-7 and V is TRBV2; 12 nucleotides agree with TRBD1. The CDR3 DNA sequence: TGTGCCAGCAGCGAGGGACAGGGGGCGCCTTACGAGCAGTACTTC. The encoded protein is CASSEGQGAPYEQYF.